This entry lists 27 T cell receptor beta chains sequenced from one sample in a study of PD-L1 blockade in urothelial cancer. Assay: immunoSEQ multiplex PCR; the TCRdb copy retains only in-frame clones and omits some. The sample has approximately 32,000 clones, more than 65% seen once; the top ten hold 3.5%. This sample comprised PBMCs, obtained around atezolizumab (anti-PD-L1) treatment. The receptors originated from a man in his 70s with urothelial cancer.

The rearrangement joins TRBV7-2 to TRBJ2-1, with D possibly matching TRBD2 (6 bases). Looked up from germline, CDR1 is SGHTA and CDR2 is FQGNSA. V lost 5 bases and J lost 6, with 17 bases in between. CDR3 length equals 15 residues. The CDR3 here is CASSPWDSAGNEQFF. The CDR3 DNA is TGTGCCAGCAGCCCTTGGGACTCGGCGGGCAATGAGCAGTTCTTC.

This chain links TRBV6-9 with TRBJ2-5; D perhaps matches TRBD2 (7 bases). V was cut by 1 base and J by 5 bases, with 17 bases left in between. Germline-derived CDR1 and CDR2 are MNHGY and SVAAGI. There are 16 residues in the CDR3. In nucleotides, the CDR3 is TGTGCCAGCAGTTATTACACACGGGGGGCCGGGGAGACCCAGTACTTC. Translation gives CASSYYTRGAGETQYF.

This chain connects TRBV15 to TRBJ2-1; D call uncertain. Germline V lookup: CDR1 LNHNV, CDR2 YYDKDF (reference sequence). Trimming shortened V by 7 bases and J by 8 bases, and 15 bases separated the two germline ends. The CDR3 runs to 13 residues. In DNA, the CDR3 is TGTGCCACCACACTCGACACTCAGGATGAGCAGTTCTTC. Its translation: CATTLDTQDEQFF.

The chain links TRBV29-1 to TRBJ2-1; D is unclear. Germline V gene lookup returns CDR1 SQVTM and CDR2 ANQGSEA. The CDR3 totals 13 residues. V was trimmed by 0 bases and J by 4 bases, leaving 7 bases between them. The CDR3 sequence: CSVEDRSYNEQFF. CDR3 nucleotides: TGCAGCGTTGAAGATCGGTCATACAATGAGCAGTTCTTC.

The chain links TRBV5-1 to TRBJ2-7; 8 bases agree with TRBD2. CDR1 and CDR2 from the germline V gene are SGHRS and YFSETQ. V was clipped by 3 bases and J by 3 bases; unmatched bases: 11. The CDR3 covers 16 residues. This CDR3 is CASSSGNRGGVYEQYF. DNA of the CDR3: TGCGCCAGCAGCTCGGGGAACCGGGGGGGAGTCTACGAGCAGTACTTC.

This rearrangement joins TRBV11-3 to TRBJ2-1; 10 bases agree with TRBD2. The CDR3 sequence is 15 residues long. After removal of 5 bases from V and 8 bases from J, the junction contained 9 bases not matched to a gene. Germline values: CDR1 SGHNT, CDR2 YENEEA. DNA for the CDR3: TGTGCCAGCAGCCAAAGCGGGAGGGCTTCATATGAGCAGTTCTTC. This gives the protein CASSQSGRASYEQFF. Looking up the rest from reference TRBV11-3 and TRBJ2-1 gives the full variable domain: EAGVVQSPRYKIIEKKQPVAFWCNPISGHNTLYWYLQNLGQGPELLIRYENEEAVDDSQLPKDRFSAERLKGVDSTLKIQPAELGDSAVYLCASSQSGRASYEQFFGPGTRLTVL.

The chain has TRBV7-2 and TRBJ2-7; weak D call: TRBD1 (6 bases). This CDR3 has 13 residues. CDR1 and CDR2 (germline): SGHTA, FQGNSA. Trimming pared 8 bases from V and 7 bases from J, leaving 18 bases between. The DNA for the CDR3 is TGTGCCAGCGGAAGATCAATCGACAGGGAGCAGTACTTC. Protein: CASGRSIDREQYF.

The V and J genes are TRBV27 and TRBJ1-5; tentative D call: TRBD1 (6 bases). CDR3 length: 14 residues. Germline V gene lookup returns CDR1 MNHEY and CDR2 SMNVEV (reference sequence). Trimming stripped 4 bases from V and 2 bases from J, with 9 bases between. The CDR3 DNA reads TGTGCCAGCAGTTACCGACAGGGCAATCAGCCCCAGCATTTT. It specifies CASSYRQGNQPQHF.

The chain combines TRBV5-1 with TRBJ2-5; D perhaps matches TRBD2 (7 bases). The J call may be incorrect, as the DNA end agrees better with TRBJ2-7. This CDR3 region has 12 residues. CDR1 and CDR2 (germline): SGHRS, YFSETQ. The CDR3 nucleotides read TGCGCCAGCTCTAGTGGGGGGGCCGAGCAGTACTTC. This gives the protein CASSSGGAEQYF.

This sequence joins TRBV5-5 and TRBJ2-6, with 7 bases matching TRBD1. V shed 3 bases and J 1 base; nucleotides not matched to a gene: 4. From germline, CDR1 is SGHKS and CDR2 YYEKEE (reference sequence). The CDR3 has 16 amino acids. Here the CDR3 reads CASSWTGVSGANVLTF. The CDR3 bases are TGTGCCAGCAGCTGGACAGGAGTTTCTGGGGCCAACGTCCTGACTTTC.

This chain connects TRBV4-3 to TRBJ2-1; 7 positions agree with TRBD1. With V trimmed by 3 bases and J by 4 bases, 6 bases remained unmatched. Germline CDR1 reads LGHNA; CDR2 reads YSLEER. The CDR3 has 15 residues. The CDR3 coding sequence is TGCGCCAGCAGCCAGAAGGGACAGAGTTACAATGAGCAGTTCTTC. Its protein product is CASSQKGQSYNEQFF.

The V call is TRBV2, the J call TRBJ2-1, with a possible D match to TRBD2 (7 bases). This CDR3 comprises 14 residues. Trimming pared 5 bases from V and 6 bases from J, leaving 14 bases between. From germline, CDR1 is SNHLY and CDR2 FYNNEI. The DNA for the CDR3 is TGTGCCAGCAGTTGGGGGGGCTCCCTCAATGAGCAGTTCTTC. Residues: CASSWGGSLNEQFF.

The rearrangement links TRBV6-5 to TRBJ2-3; 8 bases fit TRBD2. This CDR3 contains 16 residues. V shed 0 bases and J 5 bases; nucleotides not matched to a gene: 7. Germline V gene sequence: CDR1 MNHEY, CDR2 SVGAGI. The CDR3 is CASSYSRRGGKDTQYF. CDR3 nucleotide sequence: TGTGCCAGCAGTTACTCGAGACGGGGGGGGAAAGATACGCAGTATTTT.

This sequence joins TRBV19 and TRBJ1-5, with D perhaps matching TRBD1 (6 bases). Germline CDR1 is LNHDA and CDR2 is SQIVND (reference sequence). The CDR3 is 15 residues long. V shed 3 bases and J shed 4 bases, with 13 bases lying between them. The CDR3 loop reads CASSMGAGRNQPQHF. DNA of the CDR3: TGTGCCAGTAGTATGGGGGCAGGGAGAAATCAGCCCCAGCATTTT.

Here the CDR3 reads CASSEARGSGGYTF. The CDR3 DNA is TGTGCCAGCAGTGAGGCGAGGGGGTCCGGTGGCTACACCTTC. The chain joins TRBV2 to TRBJ1-2; D is possibly TRBD1 (6 bases). CDR3 length: 14 amino acids. V lost 3 bases and J lost 7, with 15 bases in between. CDR1 and CDR2 from the germline V gene are SNHLY and FYNNEI.

This chain links TRBV29-1 with TRBJ1-1, with D unclear. This CDR3 has 12 amino acids. The V and J ends lost 5 bases and 1 base respectively, with 8 bases between them. Germline lookup yields CDR1 SQVTM and CDR2 ANQGSEA. CDR3 bases: TGCAGCGTTTCGACGGGGAACACTGAAGCTTTCTTT. Translating it yields CSVSTGNTEAFF.

The rearrangement uses TRBV10-1 and TRBJ2-1; no clear D. V was cut by 0 bases and J by 0 bases, with 9 bases left in between. The CDR3 totals 16 residues. CDR1 is WNHNN and CDR2 is SYGVQD in the germline V gene (reference sequence). This chain's CDR3 is CASSESAASSYNEQFF. The CDR3 nucleotides are TGCGCCAGCAGTGAGTCGGCGGCAAGCTCCTACAATGAGCAGTTCTTC.

The V call is TRBV6-4, the J call TRBJ2-7, with 9 bases identical to TRBD1. This CDR3 region has 15 residues. The trim removed 5 bases at V and 6 bases at J, leaving 11 bases unmatched. The germline V gene has CDR1 MRHNA and CDR2 SNTAGT. The CDR3 region is CASSTRDRVSFEQYF. CDR3 sequence (DNA): TGTGCCAGCAGTACGAGGGACAGGGTAAGTTTCGAGCAGTACTTC.

V and J are TRBV6-6 and TRBJ1-1; a possible D gene is TRBD1 (5 bases). Trimming stripped 6 bases from V and 1 base from J, with 15 bases between. CDR3 length: 15 amino acids. Germline V gives CDR1 MNHNY, CDR2 SVGAGI (reference sequence). The CDR3 loop is CASRAHDSQNTEAFF. The CDR3 bases are TGTGCCAGCAGGGCTCATGACAGCCAGAACACTGAAGCTTTCTTT.

The chain links TRBV7-2 to TRBJ1-4, with TRBD1 identical over 7 bases. The V segment lost 1 base and the J segment 6 bases; nucleotides outside the gene matches: 5. Germline CDR1 reads SGHTA; CDR2 reads FQGNSA. The CDR3 has 15 amino acids. The CDR3 here is CASSLVDRADEKLFF. CDR3 nucleotides: TGTGCCAGCAGCTTAGTTGACAGGGCGGATGAAAAACTGTTTTTT. Looking up the rest from reference TRBV7-2 and TRBJ1-4 gives the full variable domain: GAGVSQSPSNKVTEKGKDVELRCDPISGHTALYWYRQSLGQGLEFLIYFQGNSAPDKSGLPSDRFSAERTGGSVSTLTIQRTQQEDSAVYLCASSLVDRADEKLFFGSGTQLSVL.

V and J are TRBV5-1 and TRBJ2-7; TRBD1 agrees at 10 bases. V lost 3 bases, J lost 3 bases, and 3 bases stayed unmatched. Germline V CDR1 and CDR2: SGHRS, YFSETQ. The CDR3 spans 14 residues. In DNA form, the CDR3 reads TGCGCCAGCAGCTCGACAGGGGGCGGCTACGAGCAGTACTTC. Protein: CASSSTGGGYEQYF.

The genes are TRBV27 and TRBJ1-1, with unresolved D. CDR3 length equals 14 residues. Trimming removed 5 bases from V and 4 bases from J, with 14 bases in between. Per the germline V gene, CDR1 is MNHEY and CDR2 is SMNVEV (reference sequence). CDR3 amino acids: CASSPRRGFTEAFF. The CDR3 region has the DNA TGTGCCAGCAGTCCGCGGAGAGGGTTCACTGAAGCTTTCTTT.

The chain uses TRBV18 and TRBJ1-5; 8 nucleotides align to TRBD1. The V and J ends lost 3 bases and 2 bases, in that order; junction bases with no gene match: 18. The CDR3 runs to 20 residues. CDR1 KGHSH and CDR2 LQKENI come from the germline V gene. The CDR3 DNA reads as TGTGCCAGCTCACCCCGACTTAACCCAAACGACAGGGGAGGCAATCAGCCCCAGCATTTT. Residues: CASSPRLNPNDRGGNQPQHF. Full variable domain (outside the CDR3, taken from reference TRBV18 and TRBJ1-5): NAGVMQNPRHLVRRRGQEARLRCSPMKGHSHVYWYRQLPEEGLKFMVYLQKENIIDESGMPKERFSAEFPKEGPSILRIQQVVRGDSAAYFCASSPRLNPNDRGGNQPQHFGDGTRLSIL.

The chain joins TRBV6-1 to TRBJ2-5; D might be TRBD2 (7 bases). The CDR3 covers 15 residues. V lost 2 bases to trimming and J lost 5 bases, with 15 bases between them. Germline CDR1 reads MNHNS; CDR2 reads SASEGT. Written as DNA, the CDR3 is TGTGCCAGCAGTGAATGGGGGGGCAACTTGGAGACCCAGTACTTC. Its translation: CASSEWGGNLETQYF.

The V gene is TRBV19, the J gene TRBJ2-5; 7 bases agree with TRBD1. The V gene end was trimmed by 5 bases and the J gene end by 5 bases; junction bases not matched to a gene: 11. The CDR3 totals 15 residues. Germline CDR1 and CDR2: LNHDA and SQIVND (reference sequence). The CDR3 reads CASSAQQGRRETQYF. The CDR3 DNA follows: TGTGCCAGTAGTGCCCAACAGGGGCGGCGGGAGACCCAGTACTTC.

The V and J genes are TRBV4-2 and TRBJ2-7, with D possibly TRBD1 on 6 matching bases. This CDR3 contains 15 residues. Trimming left V 3 bases short and J 0 bases short, with 12 bases between. Germline V lookup: CDR1 LGHNA, CDR2 YNFKEQ. The CDR3 DNA reads as TGTGCCAGCAGCCACTCAGGGGCACTCTCCTACGAGCAGTACTTC. Its translation: CASSHSGALSYEQYF.

This sequence joins TRBV5-1 and TRBJ1-2; 8 bases match TRBD1. After removal of 3 bases from V and 1 base from J, the junction contained 5 bases not matched to a gene. The germline V gene encodes CDR1 SGHRS and CDR2 YFSETQ. The CDR3 extends over 15 amino acids. This CDR3 reads CASSSGQGGNYGYTF. The CDR3 DNA reads as TGCGCCAGCAGCTCCGGACAGGGTGGTAACTATGGCTACACCTTC. The variable domain in full, completed from reference TRBV5-1 and TRBJ1-2, reads KAGVTQTPRYLIKTRGQQVTLSCSPISGHRSVSWYQQTPGQGLQFLFEYFSETQRNKGNFPGRFSGRQFSNSRSEMNVSTLELGDSALYLCASSSGQGGNYGYTFGSGTRLTVV.